Sequencing of this T cell receptor beta chain was carried out in a study of blood T cell repertoires in COVID-19. For the study at large: Whether acute or convalescent, the COVID-19 samples came from the United States, Italy and Spain. PBMCs, B-cell-depleted T cells, or T cells provided the cDNA or gDNA that made up the material.

Measured with immunoSEQ multiplex PCR; TCRdb has only the in-frame clones, and not every one. The sample lists about 160,000 clones, about 88% seen once, with roughly a sixth in the top ten. The source of this sequence is a man aged 55-75 years with active or convalescent COVID-19. Sequences were obtained from peripheral blood.

This chain's CDR3 is CASSPGTNQETQYF. DNA of the CDR3: TGTGCCAGCAGCCCCGGGACTAACCAAGAGACCCAGTACTTC. This chain links TRBV5-4 with TRBJ2-5; 7 bases are shared with TRBD2. This CDR3 has 14 residues. With V trimmed by 4 bases and J by 0 bases, 3 bases remained unmatched. In germline, CDR1 is SGHNT, CDR2 YYREEE (reference sequence).